This T cell receptor beta chain was captured in a study of quantifying T cell responses using KT2 cells. Across the study: cDNA was made from DNase-treated RNA using alpha and beta constant primers. A predetermined fluorescence threshold ended the second PCR, run as a qPCR. Study conclusions and caveats: Very high KT2 spike-in numbers caused saturation in KT2 sequence detection.

Each cDNA got a UMI-containing oligo ligated at its 3' end. The first PCR ran 4 to 5 cycles with an equimolar RC1.1 and RC1.2 beta primer mix. Starting with the second PCR, alpha and beta TCR chains went through separate processing. TCRdb redid the calling of the UMI-ligation and nested PCR reads with MiXCR, one entry per CDR3 protein. In the table there are more than 55,000 distinct CDR3 sequences, around 12% of which are singletons. This clonotype has a handful of counts. Its antigen is currently unknown. V was pared by 4 bases and J by 2 bases, with 4 bases of the junction left unmatched. The germline CDR1 and CDR2 sequences are LGHNA and YNFKEQ. CDR3 size: 14 residues. A range of KT2-to-PBMC ratios was made using fixed PBMC numbers.

The sequenced sample was PBMCs spiked with cells of the T cell clone KT2. The V gene is TRBV4-2, the J gene TRBJ1-2; 7 bases align to TRBD1. This TCR was recovered from a human donor. The CDR3 region has the DNA TGTGCCAGCAGCCGGACAGGAGCCAACTATGGCTACACCTTC. This gives the protein CASSRTGANYGYTF.